The 7 T cell receptor beta chains below come from one sample, sequenced in a study of cytotoxic CD8 clonotypes in ibrutinib-treated CLL. The protocol was immunoSEQ multiplex PCR, while the TCRdb copy is restricted to in-frame clones and leaves out a portion. The repertoire has approximately 48,000 clones, around 53% of them found once; the top ten carry about 31%. Sequenced material: PBMCs, taken after 12 months of ibrutinib treatment. The receptors originated from a human donor with chronic lymphocytic leukemia.

The count of this clone is one. The gene calls are TRBV18 and TRBJ2-5; 8 bases are shared with TRBD1. V dropped 3 bases and J dropped 2; count of bases not matched to a gene: 2. CDR1 is KGHSH and CDR2 is LQKENI in the germline V gene. CDR3 length: 14 amino acids. This chain's CDR3 is CASSPRTGQETQYF. In DNA form, the CDR3 reads TGTGCCAGCTCACCCCGGACAGGGCAAGAGACCCAGTACTTC.

V usage is TRBV15 and J usage is TRBJ1-1; D is unclear. This CDR3 has 14 amino acids. Trimming took off 5 bases at V and 3 bases at J, with 13 bases between the two ends. The germline V gene encodes CDR1 LNHNV and CDR2 YYDKDF (reference sequence). The CDR3 coding sequence is TGTGCCACCAGCGGCGATTCTAGGGACACTGAAGCTTTCTTT. Protein: CATSGDSRDTEAFF. The complete variable domain, with remaining parts taken from reference TRBV15 and TRBJ1-1, reads DAMVIQNPRYQVTQFGKPVTLSCSQTLNHNVMYWYQQKSSQAPKLLFHYYDKDFNNEADTPDNFQSRRPNTSFCFLDIRSPGLGDTAMYLCATSGDSRDTEAFFGQGTRLTVV.

This sequence joins TRBV10-3 and TRBJ2-7; 9 positions match TRBD1. The germline gives CDR1 ENHRY, CDR2 SYGVKD. The CDR3 length is 13 residues. V gave up 10 bases and J gave up 6 bases; unmatched junction bases: 10. CDR3 region: CATLGQGIFEQYF. CDR3 sequence (DNA): TGTGCCACCCTGGGACAGGGTATATTCGAGCAGTACTTC.

The chain couples TRBV5-4 to TRBJ2-7; 10 positions agree with TRBD2. Trimming took 3 bases from V and 2 from J; bases not matched to a gene: 2. Germline CDR1 SGHNT, CDR2 YYREEE (reference sequence). There are 14 residues in the CDR3. CDR3 in DNA: TGTGCCAGCAGCTCGAGCGGGAGGGCCTACGAGCAGTACTTC. Protein sequence: CASSSSGRAYEQYF.

This clone appeared a few times. The chain employs TRBV7-6 and TRBJ2-7; the D is unclear. The CDR3 is 16 residues long. The germline gives CDR1 SGHVS, CDR2 FNYEAQ. Between the trimmed V and J ends, which lost 5 bases and 3 bases, there was a span of 20 bases. Here the CDR3 reads CASSPVGFDGNYEQYF. DNA of the CDR3: TGTGCCAGCAGCCCCGTGGGGTTTGATGGCAACTACGAGCAGTACTTC. The entire variable domain, with the rest obtained from reference TRBV7-6 and TRBJ2-7, is as follows: GAGVSQSPRYKVTKRGQDVALRCDPISGHVSLYWYRQALGQGPEFLTYFNYEAQQDKSGLPNDRFSAERPEGSISTLTIQRTEQRDSAMYRCASSPVGFDGNYEQYFGPGTRLTVT.

The chain joins TRBV5-1 to TRBJ2-1; 9 nucleotides align to TRBD2. The V and J ends lost 1 base and 4 bases, in that order; junction bases with no gene match: 3. This CDR3 spans 15 amino acids. Germline V gives CDR1 SGHRS, CDR2 YFSETQ. The CDR3, as DNA: TGCGCCAGCAGCTTGCCTAGCGGGATATACAATGAGCAGTTCTTC. It is translated as CASSLPSGIYNEQFF.

The chain carries TRBV9 and TRBJ2-7; no reliable D call. The CDR3 loop spans 13 amino acids. The germline V gene has CDR1 SGDLS and CDR2 YYNGEE. With 3 bases removed from V and 0 bases from J, the gap between germline ends came to 7 bases. For the CDR3, the DNA is TGTGCCAGCAGCGACGAGCTCTCCTACGAGCAGTACTTC. It specifies CASSDELSYEQYF.